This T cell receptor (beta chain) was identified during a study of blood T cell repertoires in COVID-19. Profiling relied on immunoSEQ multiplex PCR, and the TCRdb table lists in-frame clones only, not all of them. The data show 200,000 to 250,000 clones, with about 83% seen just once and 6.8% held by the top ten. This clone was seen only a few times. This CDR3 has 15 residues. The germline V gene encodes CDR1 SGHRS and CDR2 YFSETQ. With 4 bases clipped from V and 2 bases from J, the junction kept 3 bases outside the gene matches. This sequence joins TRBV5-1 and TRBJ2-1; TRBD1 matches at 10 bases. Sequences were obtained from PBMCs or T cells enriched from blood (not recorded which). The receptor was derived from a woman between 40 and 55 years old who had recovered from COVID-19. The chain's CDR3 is CASSAGQGAYNEQFF. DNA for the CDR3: TGCGCCAGCAGCGCCGGACAGGGGGCCTACAATGAGCAGTTCTTC.